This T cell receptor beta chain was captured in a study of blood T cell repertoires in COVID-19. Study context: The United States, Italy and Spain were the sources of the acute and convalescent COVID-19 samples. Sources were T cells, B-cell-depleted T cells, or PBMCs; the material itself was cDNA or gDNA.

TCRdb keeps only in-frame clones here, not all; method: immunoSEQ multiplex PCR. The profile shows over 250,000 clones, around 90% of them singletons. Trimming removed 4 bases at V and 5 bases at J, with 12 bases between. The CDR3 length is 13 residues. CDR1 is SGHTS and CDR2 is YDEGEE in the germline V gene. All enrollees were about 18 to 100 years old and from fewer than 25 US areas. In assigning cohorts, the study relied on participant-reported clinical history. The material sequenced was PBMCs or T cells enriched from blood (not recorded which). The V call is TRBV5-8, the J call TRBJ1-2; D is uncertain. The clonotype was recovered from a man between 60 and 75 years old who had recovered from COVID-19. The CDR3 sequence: CASSPRPGYGYTF. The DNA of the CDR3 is TGTGCCAGCAGCCCCCGCCCGGGGTATGGCTACACCTTC.